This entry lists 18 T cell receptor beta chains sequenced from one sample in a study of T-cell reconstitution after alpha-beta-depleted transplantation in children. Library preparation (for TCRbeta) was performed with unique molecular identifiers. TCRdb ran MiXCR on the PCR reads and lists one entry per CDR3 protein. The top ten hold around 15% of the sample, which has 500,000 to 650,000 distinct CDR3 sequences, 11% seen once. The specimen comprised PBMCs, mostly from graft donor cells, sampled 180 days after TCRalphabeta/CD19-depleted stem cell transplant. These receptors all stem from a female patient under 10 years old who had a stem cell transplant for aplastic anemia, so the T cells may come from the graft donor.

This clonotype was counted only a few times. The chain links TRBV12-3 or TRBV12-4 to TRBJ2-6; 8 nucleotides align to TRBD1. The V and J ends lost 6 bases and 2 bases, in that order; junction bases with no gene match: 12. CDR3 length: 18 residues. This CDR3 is CASSPVGTGPPGANVLTF. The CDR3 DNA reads TGTGCCAGCAGCCCTGTTGGGACAGGCCCCCCTGGGGCCAACGTCCTGACTTTC.

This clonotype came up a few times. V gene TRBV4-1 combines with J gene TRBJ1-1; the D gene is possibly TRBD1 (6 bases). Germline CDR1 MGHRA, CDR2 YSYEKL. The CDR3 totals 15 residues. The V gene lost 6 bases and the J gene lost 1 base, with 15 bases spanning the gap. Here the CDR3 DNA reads TGCGCCAGCAGGCTACCGGGACAACAGAACACTGAAGCTTTCTTT. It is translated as CASRLPGQQNTEAFF.

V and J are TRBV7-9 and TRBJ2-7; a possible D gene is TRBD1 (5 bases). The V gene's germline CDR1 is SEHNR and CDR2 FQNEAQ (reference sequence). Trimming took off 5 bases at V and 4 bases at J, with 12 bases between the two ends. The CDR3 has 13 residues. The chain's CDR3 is CASSQGTPYEQYF. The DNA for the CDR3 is TGTGCCAGCAGCCAGGGTACTCCTTACGAGCAGTACTTC.

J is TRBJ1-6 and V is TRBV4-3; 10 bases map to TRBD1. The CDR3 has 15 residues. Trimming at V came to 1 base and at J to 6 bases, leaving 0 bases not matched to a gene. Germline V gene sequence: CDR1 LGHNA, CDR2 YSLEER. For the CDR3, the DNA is TGCGCCAGCAGCCAAGGGACAGGGGGTAATTCACCCCTCCACTTT. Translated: CASSQGTGGNSPLHF.

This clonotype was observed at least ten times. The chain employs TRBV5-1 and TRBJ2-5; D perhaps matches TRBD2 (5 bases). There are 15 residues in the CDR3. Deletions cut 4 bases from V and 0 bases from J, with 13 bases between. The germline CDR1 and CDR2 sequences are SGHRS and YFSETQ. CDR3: CASSRQEADQETQYF. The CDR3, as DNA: TGCGCCAGCAGCCGCCAGGAAGCGGACCAAGAGACCCAGTACTTC.

CDR3: CASSAGYGYTF. CDR3 nucleotides: TGTGCCAGCTCAGCAGGGTATGGCTACACCTTC. The gene calls are TRBV18 and TRBJ1-2, with D possibly matching TRBD1 (5 bases). There are 11 residues in the CDR3. Germline CDR1 and CDR2: KGHSH and LQKENI. V lost 5 bases and J 5 bases, leaving 6 bases between the germline ends.

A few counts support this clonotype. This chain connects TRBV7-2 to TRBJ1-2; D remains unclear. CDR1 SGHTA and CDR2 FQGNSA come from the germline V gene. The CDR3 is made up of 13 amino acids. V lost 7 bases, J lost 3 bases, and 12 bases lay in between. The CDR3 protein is CASTRTRDYGYTF. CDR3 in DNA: TGTGCCAGCACCCGAACCCGGGACTATGGCTACACCTTC. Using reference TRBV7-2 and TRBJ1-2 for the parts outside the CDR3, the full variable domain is GAGVSQSPSNKVTEKGKDVELRCDPISGHTALYWYRQSLGQGLEFLIYFQGNSAPDKSGLPSDRFSAERTGGSVSTLTIQRTQQEDSAVYLCASTRTRDYGYTFGSGTRLTVV.

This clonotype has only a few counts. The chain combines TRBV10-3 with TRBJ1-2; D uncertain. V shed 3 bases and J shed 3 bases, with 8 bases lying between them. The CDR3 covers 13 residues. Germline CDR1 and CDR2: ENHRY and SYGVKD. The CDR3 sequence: CAISDSGDYGYTF. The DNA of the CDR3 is TGTGCCATCAGTGACAGCGGGGACTATGGCTACACCTTC.

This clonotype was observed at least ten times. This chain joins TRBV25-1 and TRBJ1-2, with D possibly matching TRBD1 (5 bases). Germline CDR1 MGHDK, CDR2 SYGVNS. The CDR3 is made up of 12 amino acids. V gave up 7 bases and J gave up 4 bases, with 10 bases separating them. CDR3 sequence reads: CASKGDGYGYTF. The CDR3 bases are TGTGCCAGCAAAGGGGATGGCTATGGCTACACCTTC.

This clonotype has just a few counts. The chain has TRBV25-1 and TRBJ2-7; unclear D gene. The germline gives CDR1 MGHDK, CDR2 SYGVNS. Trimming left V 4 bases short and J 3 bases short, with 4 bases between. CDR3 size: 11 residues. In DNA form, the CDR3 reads TGTGCCAGCAGTGGCATCTACGAGCAGTACTTC. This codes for CASSGIYEQYF.

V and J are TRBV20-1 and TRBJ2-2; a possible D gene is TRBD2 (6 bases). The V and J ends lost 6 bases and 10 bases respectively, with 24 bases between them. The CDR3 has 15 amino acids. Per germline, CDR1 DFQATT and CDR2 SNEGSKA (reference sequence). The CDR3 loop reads CSASRGAATRPELFF. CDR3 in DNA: TGCAGTGCGTCCCGCGGGGCTGCAACTCGGCCGGAGCTGTTTTTT.

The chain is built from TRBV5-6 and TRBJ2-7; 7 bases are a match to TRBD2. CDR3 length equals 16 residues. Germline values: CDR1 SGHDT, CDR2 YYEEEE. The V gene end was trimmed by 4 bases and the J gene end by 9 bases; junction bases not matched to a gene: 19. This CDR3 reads CASSRGPGRKADRQYF. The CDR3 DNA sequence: TGTGCCAGCAGCCGAGGCCCCGGGAGGAAAGCGGACCGGCAGTACTTC.

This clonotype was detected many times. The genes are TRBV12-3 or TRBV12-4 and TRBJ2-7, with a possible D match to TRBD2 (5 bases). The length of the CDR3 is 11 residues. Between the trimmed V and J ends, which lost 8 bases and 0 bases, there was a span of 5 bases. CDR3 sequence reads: CASGSSYEQYV. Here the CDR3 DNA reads TGTGCCAGCGGGAGCTCCTACGAGCAGTACGTC.

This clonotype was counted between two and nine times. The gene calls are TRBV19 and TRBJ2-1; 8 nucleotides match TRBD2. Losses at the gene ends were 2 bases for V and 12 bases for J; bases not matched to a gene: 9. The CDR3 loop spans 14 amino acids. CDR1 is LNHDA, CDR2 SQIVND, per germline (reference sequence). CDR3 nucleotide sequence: TGTGCCAGTAGTATACCCGGGACTAGGAACCTGCAGTTCTTC. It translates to CASSIPGTRNLQFF. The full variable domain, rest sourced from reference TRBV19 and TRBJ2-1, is DGGITQSPKYLFRKEGQNVTLSCEQNLNHDAMYWYRQDPGQGLRLIYYSQIVNDFQKGDIAEGYSVSREKKESFPLTVTSAQKNPTAFYLCASSIPGTRNLQFFGPGTRLTVL.

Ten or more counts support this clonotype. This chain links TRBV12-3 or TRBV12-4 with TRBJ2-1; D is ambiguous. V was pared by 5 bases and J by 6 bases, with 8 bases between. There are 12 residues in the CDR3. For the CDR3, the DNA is TGTGCCAGCAGTCCCCCCAGCAATGAGCAGTTCTTC. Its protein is CASSPPSNEQFF.

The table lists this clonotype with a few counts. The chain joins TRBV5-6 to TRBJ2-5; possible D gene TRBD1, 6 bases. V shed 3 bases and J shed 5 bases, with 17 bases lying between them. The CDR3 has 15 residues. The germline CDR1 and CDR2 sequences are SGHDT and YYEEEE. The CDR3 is CASSSFGGGWETQYF. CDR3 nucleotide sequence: TGTGCCAGCAGCTCTTTTGGGGGCGGGTGGGAGACCCAGTACTTC.

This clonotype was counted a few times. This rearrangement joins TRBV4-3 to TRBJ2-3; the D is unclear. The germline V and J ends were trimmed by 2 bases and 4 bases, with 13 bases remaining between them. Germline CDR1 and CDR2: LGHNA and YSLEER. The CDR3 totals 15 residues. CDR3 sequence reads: CASSQQKRDSDTQYF. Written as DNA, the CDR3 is TGCGCCAGCAGCCAACAGAAGCGAGACTCAGATACGCAGTATTTT.

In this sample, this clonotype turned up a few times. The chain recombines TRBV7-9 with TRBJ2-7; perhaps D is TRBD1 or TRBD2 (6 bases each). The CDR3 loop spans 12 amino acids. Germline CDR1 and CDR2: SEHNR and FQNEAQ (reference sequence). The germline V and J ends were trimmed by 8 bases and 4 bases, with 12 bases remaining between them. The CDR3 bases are TGTGCCAGCGGAAAAGGGGGGTACGAGCAGTACTTC. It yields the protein CASGKGGYEQYF. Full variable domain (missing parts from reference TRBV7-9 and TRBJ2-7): DTGVSQNPRHKITKRGQNVTFRCDPISEHNRLYWYRQTLGQGPEFLTYFQNEAQLEKSRLLSDRFSAERPKGSFSTLEIQRTEQGDSAMYLCASGKGGYEQYFGPGTRLTVT.